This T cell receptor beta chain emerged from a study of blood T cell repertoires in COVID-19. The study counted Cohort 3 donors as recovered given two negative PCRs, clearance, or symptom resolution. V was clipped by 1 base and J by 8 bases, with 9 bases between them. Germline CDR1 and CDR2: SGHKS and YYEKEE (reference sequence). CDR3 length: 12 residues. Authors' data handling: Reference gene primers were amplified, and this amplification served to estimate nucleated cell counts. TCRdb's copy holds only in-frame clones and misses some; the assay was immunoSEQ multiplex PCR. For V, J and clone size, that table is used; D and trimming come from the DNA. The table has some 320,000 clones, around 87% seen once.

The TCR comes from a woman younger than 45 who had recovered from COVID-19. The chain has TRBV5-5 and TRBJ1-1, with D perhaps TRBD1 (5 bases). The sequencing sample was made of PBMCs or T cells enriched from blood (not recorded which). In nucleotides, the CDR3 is TGTGCCAGCAGCTTGATGGGGGGAGAAGCTTTCTTT. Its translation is CASSLMGGEAFF. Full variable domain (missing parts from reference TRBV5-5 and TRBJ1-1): DAGVTQSPTHLIKTRGQQVTLRCSPISGHKSVSWYQQVLGQGPQFIFQYYEKEERGRGNFPDRFSARQFPNYSSELNVNALLLGDSALYLCASSLMGGEAFFGQGTRLTVV.